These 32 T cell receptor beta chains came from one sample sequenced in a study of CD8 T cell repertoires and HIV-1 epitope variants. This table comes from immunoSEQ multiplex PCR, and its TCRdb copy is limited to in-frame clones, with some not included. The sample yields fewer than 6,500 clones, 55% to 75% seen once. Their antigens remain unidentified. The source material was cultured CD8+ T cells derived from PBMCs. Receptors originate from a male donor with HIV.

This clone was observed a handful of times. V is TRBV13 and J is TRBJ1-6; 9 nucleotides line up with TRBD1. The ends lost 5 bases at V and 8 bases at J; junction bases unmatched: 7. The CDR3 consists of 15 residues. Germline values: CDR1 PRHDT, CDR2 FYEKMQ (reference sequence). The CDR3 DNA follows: TGTGCCAGCAGCACGACCGGGACAGGGTATTCACCCCTCCACTTT. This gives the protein CASSTTGTGYSPLHF.

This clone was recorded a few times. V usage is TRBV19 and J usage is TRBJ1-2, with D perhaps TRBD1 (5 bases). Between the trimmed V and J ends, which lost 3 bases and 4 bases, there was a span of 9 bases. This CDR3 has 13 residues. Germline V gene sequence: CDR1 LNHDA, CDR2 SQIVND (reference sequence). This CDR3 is CASSIGGFYGYTF. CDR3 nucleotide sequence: TGTGCCAGTAGTATCGGGGGGTTCTATGGCTACACCTTC.

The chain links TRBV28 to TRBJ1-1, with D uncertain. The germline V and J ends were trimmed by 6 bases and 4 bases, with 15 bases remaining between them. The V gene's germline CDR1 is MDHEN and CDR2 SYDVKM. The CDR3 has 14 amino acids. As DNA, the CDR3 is TGTGCCAGCAGCAGCTCAGATGCGAGCACTGAAGCTTTCTTT. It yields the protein CASSSSDASTEAFF.

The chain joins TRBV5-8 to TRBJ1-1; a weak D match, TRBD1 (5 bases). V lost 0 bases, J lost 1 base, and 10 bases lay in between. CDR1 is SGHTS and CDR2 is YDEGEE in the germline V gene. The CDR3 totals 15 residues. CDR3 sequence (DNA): TGTGCCAGCAGCTTGGTGGGACGGAGGAACACTGAAGCTTTCTTT. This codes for CASSLVGRRNTEAFF.

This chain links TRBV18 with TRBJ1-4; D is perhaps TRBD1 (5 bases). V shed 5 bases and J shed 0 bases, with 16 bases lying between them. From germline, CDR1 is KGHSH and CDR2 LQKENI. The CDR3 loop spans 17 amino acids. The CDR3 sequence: CASSTGTELATNEKLFF. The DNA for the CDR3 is TGTGCCAGCTCAACTGGGACGGAGCTTGCAACTAATGAAAAACTGTTTTTT.

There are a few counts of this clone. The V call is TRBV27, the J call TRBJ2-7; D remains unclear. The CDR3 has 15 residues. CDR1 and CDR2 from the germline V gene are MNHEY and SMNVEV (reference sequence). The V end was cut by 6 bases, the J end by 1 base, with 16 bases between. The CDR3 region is CASSPEGRLSYEQYF. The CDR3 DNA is TGTGCCAGCAGCCCAGAAGGCAGGCTGTCCTACGAGCAGTACTTC.

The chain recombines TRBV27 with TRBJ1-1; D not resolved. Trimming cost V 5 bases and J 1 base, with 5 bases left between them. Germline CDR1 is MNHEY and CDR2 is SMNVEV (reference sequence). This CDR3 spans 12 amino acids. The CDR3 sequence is CASSQRNTEAFF. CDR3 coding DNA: TGTGCCAGCAGTCAACGGAACACTGAAGCTTTCTTT.

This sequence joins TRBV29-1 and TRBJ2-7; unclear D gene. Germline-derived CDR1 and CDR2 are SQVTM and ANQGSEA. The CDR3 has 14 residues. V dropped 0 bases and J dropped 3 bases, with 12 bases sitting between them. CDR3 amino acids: CSVEEWSSSYEQYF. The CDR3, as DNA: TGCAGCGTTGAAGAGTGGAGCTCGAGCTACGAGCAGTACTTC.

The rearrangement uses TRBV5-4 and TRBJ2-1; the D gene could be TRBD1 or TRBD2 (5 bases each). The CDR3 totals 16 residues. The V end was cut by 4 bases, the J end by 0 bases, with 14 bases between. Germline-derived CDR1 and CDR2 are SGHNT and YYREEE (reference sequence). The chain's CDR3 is CASSSGTLSSYNEQFF. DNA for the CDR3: TGTGCCAGCAGCAGTGGGACGCTGAGCTCCTACAATGAGCAGTTCTTC.

The CDR3 reads CASSPALGGESYEQYF. The DNA for the CDR3 is TGTGCCAGCAGCCCCGCTTTGGGGGGGGAATCCTACGAGCAGTACTTC. V and J are TRBV7-9 and TRBJ2-7; 7 bases fit TRBD2. The CDR3 covers 16 residues. Germline-derived CDR1 and CDR2 are SEHNR and FQNEAQ (reference sequence). The J segment lost 1 base and the V segment lost 5 bases, leaving 11 bases of the junction unmatched.

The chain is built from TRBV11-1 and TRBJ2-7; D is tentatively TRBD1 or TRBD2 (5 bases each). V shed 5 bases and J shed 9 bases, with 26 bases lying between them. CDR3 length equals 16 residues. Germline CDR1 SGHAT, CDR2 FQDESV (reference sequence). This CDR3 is CASSRNAGTANLWQYF. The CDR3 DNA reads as TGTGCCAGCAGCCGAAACGCCGGGACGGCTAATCTATGGCAGTACTTC.

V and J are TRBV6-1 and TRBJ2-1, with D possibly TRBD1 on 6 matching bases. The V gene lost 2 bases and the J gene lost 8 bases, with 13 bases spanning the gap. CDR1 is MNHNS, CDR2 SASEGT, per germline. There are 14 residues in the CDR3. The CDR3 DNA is TGTGCCAGCAGTGAAACAGGGTCCCACCATGAGCAGTTCTTC. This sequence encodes CASSETGSHHEQFF.

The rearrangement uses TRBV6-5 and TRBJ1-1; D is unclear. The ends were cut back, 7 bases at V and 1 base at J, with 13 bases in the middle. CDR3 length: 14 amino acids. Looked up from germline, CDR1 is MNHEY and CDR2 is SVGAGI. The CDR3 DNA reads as TGTGCCAGCACCTGGACCCCGGGGAACACTGAAGCTTTCTTT. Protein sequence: CASTWTPGNTEAFF.

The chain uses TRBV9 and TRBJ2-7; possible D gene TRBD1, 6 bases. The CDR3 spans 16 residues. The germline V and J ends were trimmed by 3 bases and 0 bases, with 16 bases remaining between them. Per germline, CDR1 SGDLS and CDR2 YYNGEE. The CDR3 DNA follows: TGTGCCAGCAGCGCCCGACAGGATTTCAGCTCCTACGAGCAGTACTTC. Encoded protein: CASSARQDFSSYEQYF.

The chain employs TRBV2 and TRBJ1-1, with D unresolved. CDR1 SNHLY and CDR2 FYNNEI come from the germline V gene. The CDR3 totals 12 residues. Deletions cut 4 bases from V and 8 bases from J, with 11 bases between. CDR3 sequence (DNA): TGTGCCAGCAGTGGGCTACACCCCGAAGCTTTCTTT. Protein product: CASSGLHPEAFF.

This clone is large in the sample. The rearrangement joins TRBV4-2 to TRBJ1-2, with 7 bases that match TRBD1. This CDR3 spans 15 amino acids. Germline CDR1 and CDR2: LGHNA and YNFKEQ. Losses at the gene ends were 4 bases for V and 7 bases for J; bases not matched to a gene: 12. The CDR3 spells CASSLGDSGRGGYTF. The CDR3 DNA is TGTGCCAGCAGCCTAGGGGACAGCGGGAGGGGTGGCTACACCTTC.

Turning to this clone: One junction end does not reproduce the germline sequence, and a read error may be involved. CDR3 coding DNA: TGTGCTAGCAGCTTAGAGGCGGGAGGGCCAGTCACCGGGGAGCTGTTTTTT. Translated: CASSLEAGGPVTGELFF. The chain couples TRBV7-7 to TRBJ2-2; 9 bases align to TRBD2. CDR3 size: 17 residues. Germline V gene data show CDR1 as SSHAT and CDR2 as FNYEAQ (reference sequence).

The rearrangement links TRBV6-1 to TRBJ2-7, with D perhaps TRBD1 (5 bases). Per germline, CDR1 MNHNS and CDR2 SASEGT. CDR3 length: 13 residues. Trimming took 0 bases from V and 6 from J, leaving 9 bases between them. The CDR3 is CASSEASQGEQYF. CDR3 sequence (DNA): TGTGCCAGCAGTGAAGCTTCCCAGGGCGAGCAGTACTTC.

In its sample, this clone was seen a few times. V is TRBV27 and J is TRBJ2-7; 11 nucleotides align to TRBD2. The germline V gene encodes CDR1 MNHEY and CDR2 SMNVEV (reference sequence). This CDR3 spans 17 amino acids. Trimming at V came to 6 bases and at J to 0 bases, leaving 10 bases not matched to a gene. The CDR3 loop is CASSPISTSGSSYEQYF. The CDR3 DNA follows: TGTGCCAGCAGCCCCATCTCTACTAGCGGGAGCTCCTACGAGCAGTACTTC.

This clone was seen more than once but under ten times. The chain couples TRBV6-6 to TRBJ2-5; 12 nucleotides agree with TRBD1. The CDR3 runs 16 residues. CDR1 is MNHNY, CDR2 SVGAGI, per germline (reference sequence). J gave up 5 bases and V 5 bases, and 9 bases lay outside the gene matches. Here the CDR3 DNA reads TGTGCCAGCAGTCAGGGACAGGGGGCGTTTTCCGAGACCCAGTACTTC. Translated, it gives CASSQGQGAFSETQYF.

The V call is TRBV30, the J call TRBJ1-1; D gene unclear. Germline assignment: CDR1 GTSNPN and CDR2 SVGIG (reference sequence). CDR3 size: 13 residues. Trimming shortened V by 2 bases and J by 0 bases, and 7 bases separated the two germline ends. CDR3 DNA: TGTGCCTGGAGTCCGGGGTTGAACACTGAAGCTTTCTTT. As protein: CAWSPGLNTEAFF.

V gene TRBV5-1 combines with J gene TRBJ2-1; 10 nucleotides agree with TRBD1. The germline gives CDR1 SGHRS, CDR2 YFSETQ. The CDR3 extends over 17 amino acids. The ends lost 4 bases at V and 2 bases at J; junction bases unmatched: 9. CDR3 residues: CASSTHGTGDPYNEQFF. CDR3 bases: TGCGCCAGCAGCACGCACGGGACAGGGGACCCCTACAATGAGCAGTTCTTC.

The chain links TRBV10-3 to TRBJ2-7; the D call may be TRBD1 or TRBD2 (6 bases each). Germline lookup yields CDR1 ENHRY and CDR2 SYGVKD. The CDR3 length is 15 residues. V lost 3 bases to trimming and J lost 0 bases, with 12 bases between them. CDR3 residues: CAISDARDNSYEQYF. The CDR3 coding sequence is TGTGCCATCAGTGACGCGCGGGACAACTCCTACGAGCAGTACTTC.

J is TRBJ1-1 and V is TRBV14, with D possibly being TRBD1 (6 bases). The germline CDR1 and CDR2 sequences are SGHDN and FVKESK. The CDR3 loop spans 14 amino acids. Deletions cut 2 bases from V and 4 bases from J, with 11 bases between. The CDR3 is CASSQWGRGTEAFF. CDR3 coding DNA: TGTGCCAGCAGCCAATGGGGGCGAGGCACTGAAGCTTTCTTT.

The CDR3 reads CASSSLASPAYEQYF. DNA for the CDR3: TGTGCCAGCAGCTCACTAGCGAGTCCGGCCTACGAGCAGTACTTC. The genes are TRBV5-6 and TRBJ2-7; 7 nucleotides align to TRBD2. Germline V gene sequence: CDR1 SGHDT, CDR2 YYEEEE. V lost 3 bases and J lost 2; bases outside the gene matches: 8. CDR3 size: 15 residues.

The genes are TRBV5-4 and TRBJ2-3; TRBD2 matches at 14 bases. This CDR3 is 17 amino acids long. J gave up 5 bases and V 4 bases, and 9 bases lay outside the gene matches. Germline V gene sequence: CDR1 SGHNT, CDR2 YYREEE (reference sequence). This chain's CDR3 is CASSHGTSGSLGDTQYF. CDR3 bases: TGTGCCAGCAGCCACGGGACTAGCGGGAGCTTGGGAGATACGCAGTATTTT.

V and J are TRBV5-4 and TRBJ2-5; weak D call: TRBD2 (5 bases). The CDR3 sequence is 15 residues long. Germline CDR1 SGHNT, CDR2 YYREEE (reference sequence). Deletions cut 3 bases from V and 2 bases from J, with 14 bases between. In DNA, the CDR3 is TGTGCCAGCAGCTCCGCCGGGATAGATCAAGAGACCCAGTACTTC. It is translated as CASSSAGIDQETQYF.

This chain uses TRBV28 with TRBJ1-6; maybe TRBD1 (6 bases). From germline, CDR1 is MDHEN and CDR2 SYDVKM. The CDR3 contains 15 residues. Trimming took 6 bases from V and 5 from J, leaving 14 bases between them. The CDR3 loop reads CASSLRGADNSPLHF. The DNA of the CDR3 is TGTGCCAGCAGCTTACGGGGGGCGGATAATTCACCCCTCCACTTT.

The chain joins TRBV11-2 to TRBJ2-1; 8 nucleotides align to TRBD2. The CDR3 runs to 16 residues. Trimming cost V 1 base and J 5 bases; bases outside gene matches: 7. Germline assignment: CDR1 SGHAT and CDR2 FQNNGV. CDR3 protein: CASSLGSGGPNNEQFF. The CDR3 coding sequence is TGTGCCAGCAGCTTAGGGTCGGGAGGGCCGAACAATGAGCAGTTCTTC.

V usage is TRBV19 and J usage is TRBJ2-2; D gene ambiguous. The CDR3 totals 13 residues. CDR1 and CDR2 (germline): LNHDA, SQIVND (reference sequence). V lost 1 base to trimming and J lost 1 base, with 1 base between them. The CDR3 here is CASSIGNTGELFF. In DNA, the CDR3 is TGTGCCAGTAGTATAGGGAACACCGGGGAGCTGTTTTTT.

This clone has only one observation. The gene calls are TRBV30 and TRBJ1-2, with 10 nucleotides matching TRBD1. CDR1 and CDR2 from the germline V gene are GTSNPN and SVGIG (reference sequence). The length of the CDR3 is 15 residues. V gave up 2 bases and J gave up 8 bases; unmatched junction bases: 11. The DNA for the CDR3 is TGTGCCTGGAGTAAAGGGGGACAGGGGAAAGGGGGCTACACCTTC. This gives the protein CAWSKGGQGKGGYTF.

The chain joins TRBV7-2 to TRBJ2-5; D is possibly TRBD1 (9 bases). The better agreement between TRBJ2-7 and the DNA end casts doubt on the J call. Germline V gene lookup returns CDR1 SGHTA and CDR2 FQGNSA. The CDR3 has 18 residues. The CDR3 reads CASSLAAGGQGRSYEQYF. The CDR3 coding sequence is TGTGCCAGCAGCTTAGCGGCGGGGGGACAGGGACGCTCCTACGAGCAGTACTTC.